This T cell receptor beta chain is from a study of T cells after yellow fever vaccination (dated by TCRdb to between 2017 and 2020). Turning to the overall study: The SMART-Seq v4 Ultra Low Input RNA kit was used to prepare libraries from fractions with low cell numbers. Bulk TCR alpha and beta repertoires were sequenced longitudinally to track T-cell clones before and after primary and booster YFV17D yellow fever vaccination. Two healthy male donors, one aged 18 to 30 and one aged 30 to 40 years, were included in the cohort. Blood was drawn at multiple timepoints before and after primary and secondary immunization, with bulk PBMC replicates and cell subsets isolated.

Summary of the overall study and its limitations: Compared with the primary T-cell response, the secondary T-cell response was weaker but faster, peaking on day 5 rather than day 15. Most clones expanded after primary vaccination were re-detected after the booster (almost 98% of CD4 and approximately 88% of CD8), suggesting broad memory maintenance. Because abundant contaminating clonotypes from the bulk population could be contained in FACS-sorted repertoires, computational filtering was required. A small share of clonotypes occurred in both CD4 and CD8 compartments, likely arising from convergent recombination. The study included only a couple of donors, which limits how far the findings can be generalized.

This clonotype was seen a few times. What this receptor recognizes is not known. One base away there is no much larger clone; base qualities are not given. According to the germline V gene, CDR1 reads SQVTM and CDR2 reads ANQGSEA. The CDR3 runs 18 residues from the cysteine to the phenylalanine. Only the CDR3 DNA is retained, 54 bases long and in frame from the first base. The V end gives up 1 base and the J end 1 base, leaving 14 bases in the junction not matched to a gene. The treatment or condition label corresponds to: live attenuated yellow fever vaccine strain. At each blood-draw timepoint, two biological replicates of bulk PBMCs were collected. PBMCs were isolated from peripheral blood using a standard Ficoll-Paque protocol. TriZol was used to extract RNA from bulk PBMCs, CD4 and CD8 fractions, and dextramer-positive and dextramer-negative fractions. TCR cDNA was synthesized by 5'RACE template switching, which introduced a universal primer site and unique molecular identifiers. cDNA synthesis was primed from both the TCR alpha and TCR beta constant segments. Library amplification involved two PCR steps, and the second step added sample barcodes and sequencing adapters. Libraries were sequenced on Illumina HiSeq 2500 (2x100 bp) or NovaSeq (2x150 bp). For the original study's pipeline: Reads were demultiplexed and collapsed into UMI consensus sequences with MIGEC, and V(D)J alignment was performed with MiXCR. Using edgeR on replicate PBMC samples, clonotypes were called vaccine-responding if FDR was below 0.01 and the log2 fold change was above 5 up to day 15. Each bulk clonotype was labeled CD4 or CD8 based on which sequenced repertoire, CD4 or CD8, contained the clonotype at higher abundance. TCRdb reran the public reads through fastp at Q25 and MiXCR, keeping productive beta chains. Every entry covers one CDR3 protein and lists the most common genes and DNA from its rows. The V and J calls shown here were made by TCRdb, not taken from the authors' results. A total of about 400,000 distinct CDR3 sequences appear in this sample, about 9.9% of them only once. The top ten clones comprise around 19% of the sample.

The rearranged segments are TRBV29-1 and TRBJ2-7; TRBD1 aligns with 9 central bases. The sequence came from a man between 18 and 35 years old who received the YFV17D yellow fever vaccine. The sample in question was PBMCs, obtained on the day of the first yellow fever vaccination. CDR3 region: CSVEAPIGGGQGSYEQYF. The nucleotides read TGCAGCGTTGAAGCCCCGATAGGCGGGGGACAGGGATCCTACGAGCAGTACTTC.